The 27 T cell receptor beta chains below come from one sample, sequenced in a study of blood T cell repertoires in COVID-19. Using immunoSEQ multiplex PCR, the repertoire was profiled, and TCRdb retains in-frame clones only, with some absent. The sample includes 65,000 or so clones, roughly four fifths of them seen just once. Input material: peripheral blood. Receptor source: a man between 60 and 70 years old with acute or convalescent COVID-19.

The table lists this clone with a count of one. The chain links TRBV7-9 to TRBJ1-6; D remains ambiguous. V was pared by 8 bases and J by 7 bases, with 9 bases between. This CDR3 contains 12 residues. From germline, CDR1 is SEHNR and CDR2 FQNEAQ (reference sequence). The CDR3 reads CASSFTNSPLHF. The CDR3 region has the DNA TGTGCCAGCTCCTTCACAAATTCACCCCTCCACTTT.

This clone showed up just a few times. This chain uses TRBV11-2 with TRBJ2-1, with D unclear. V gave up 3 bases and J gave up 0 bases, with 15 bases separating them. This CDR3 is built from 17 residues. Germline V gene data show CDR1 as SGHAT and CDR2 as FQNNGV. The CDR3 region is CASSFAGGSSSYNEQFF. In nucleotides, the CDR3 is TGTGCCAGCAGCTTTGCCGGCGGTTCGAGCTCCTACAATGAGCAGTTCTTC.

In this sample, this clone turned up once. The chain is built from TRBV7-2 and TRBJ2-7, with 7 positions matching TRBD1. V dropped 2 bases and J dropped 0; count of bases not matched to a gene: 7. This CDR3 region has 16 residues. CDR1 is SGHTA, CDR2 FQGNSA, per germline. CDR3 region: CASSLMTGSFSYEQYF. As DNA, the CDR3 is TGTGCCAGCAGCTTAATGACAGGGTCCTTCTCCTACGAGCAGTACTTC.

The V gene is TRBV24-1, the J gene TRBJ2-2, with D perhaps matching TRBD1 (6 bases). Trimming took off 3 bases at V and 3 bases at J, with 19 bases between the two ends. The CDR3 has 18 residues. Germline V CDR1 and CDR2: KGHDR, SFDVKD. CDR3 sequence: CATSDPQGPGRDTGELFF. In nucleotides, the CDR3 is TGTGCCACCAGTGATCCCCAGGGGCCGGGACGGGACACCGGGGAGCTGTTTTTT.

The chain uses TRBV7-2 and TRBJ2-4; TRBD2 matches at 12 bases. The V gene's germline CDR1 is SGHTA and CDR2 FQGNSA. The V segment lost 3 bases and the J segment 10 bases; nucleotides outside the gene matches: 7. CDR3 length: 15 amino acids. The DNA for the CDR3 is TGTGCCAGCAGCTTGACTAGCGGGGGCCGGGGGATTCAGTACTTC. Translation: CASSLTSGGRGIQYF.

The chain is built from TRBV5-1 and TRBJ2-5, with 12 positions matching TRBD2. Germline V gene data show CDR1 as SGHRS and CDR2 as YFSETQ. The trim removed 5 bases at V and 1 base at J, leaving 15 bases unmatched. The CDR3 totals 19 residues. In DNA form, the CDR3 reads TGCGCCAGCAGTTGGGGACTAGCGGGTCCACTGGGGTTCCAAGAGACCCAGTACTTC. As protein: CASSWGLAGPLGFQETQYF.

This clone was detected only once. The genes are TRBV10-3 and TRBJ1-2; TRBD1 matches at 8 bases. Germline V CDR1 and CDR2: ENHRY, SYGVKD. The CDR3 has 16 amino acids. The V and J ends lost 0 bases and 2 bases, in that order; junction bases with no gene match: 5. The CDR3 DNA follows: TGTGCCATCAGTGAGTCTCCAGGACAGGGCAACTATGGCTACACCTTC. Its translation: CAISESPGQGNYGYTF.

The rearrangement links TRBV18 to TRBJ1-2; D perhaps matches TRBD1 (6 bases). V lost 3 bases and J lost 7, with 15 bases in between. The CDR3 runs to 14 residues. Germline CDR1 and CDR2: KGHSH and LQKENI. DNA for the CDR3: TGTGCCAGCTCACCGGAAGGGGCAGGGGTTGGCTACACCTTC. Its translation: CASSPEGAGVGYTF. Supplemented by reference TRBV18 and TRBJ1-2, the full variable domain reads NAGVMQNPRHLVRRRGQEARLRCSPMKGHSHVYWYRQLPEEGLKFMVYLQKENIIDESGMPKERFSAEFPKEGPSILRIQQVVRGDSAAYFCASSPEGAGVGYTFGSGTRLTVV.

The V call is TRBV2, the J call TRBJ2-5; 12 bases are shared with TRBD2. Germline V CDR1 and CDR2: SNHLY, FYNNEI. This CDR3 is 14 amino acids long. Losses at the gene ends were 6 bases for V and 3 bases for J; bases not matched to a gene: 2. The CDR3 bases are TGTGCCAGCAGGCGACTAGCGGGGGAAGAGACCCAGTACTTC. This gives the protein CASRRLAGEETQYF.

The rearrangement joins TRBV19 to TRBJ2-2; D possibly corresponds to TRBD1 (5 bases). CDR3 length equals 16 residues. Germline CDR1 and CDR2: LNHDA and SQIVND (reference sequence). The V end was cut by 2 bases, the J end by 5 bases, with 15 bases between. The CDR3 DNA follows: TGTGCCAGTAGTATACAGGGAAAACAAGGAACCGGGGAGCTGTTTTTT. Translation gives CASSIQGKQGTGELFF.

The V gene is TRBV19, the J gene TRBJ2-7; D perhaps matches TRBD2 (6 bases). The CDR3 has 15 residues. CDR1 is LNHDA, CDR2 SQIVND, per germline (reference sequence). Trimming stripped 8 bases from V and 0 bases from J, with 17 bases between. DNA of the CDR3: TGTGCCAGTCTCACCCGGGACTTGAGCTCCTACGAGCAGTACTTC. Residues: CASLTRDLSSYEQYF.

This clone was recorded once. The chain has TRBV7-9 and TRBJ1-2; D unclear. In germline, CDR1 is SEHNR, CDR2 FQNEAQ (reference sequence). The length of the CDR3 is 15 residues. V was trimmed by 5 bases and J by 5 bases, leaving 18 bases between them. This chain's CDR3 is CASSLQNPGLYGYTF. The CDR3 DNA reads TGTGCCAGCAGCCTACAAAACCCGGGATTATATGGCTACACCTTC.

This clone has a single count. The rearrangement links TRBV30 to TRBJ1-1; D perhaps matches TRBD1 (5 bases). The germline V and J ends were trimmed by 4 bases and 0 bases, with 21 bases remaining between them. This CDR3 region has 17 residues. The germline V gene has CDR1 GTSNPN and CDR2 SVGIG (reference sequence). CDR3 bases: TGTGCCTGGATTAGAGATGGACACGTCCGTATGAACACTGAAGCTTTCTTT. Translation: CAWIRDGHVRMNTEAFF.

The chain combines TRBV28 with TRBJ1-1, with D perhaps matching TRBD1 (5 bases). This CDR3 comprises 13 residues. V lost 6 bases to trimming and J lost 5 bases, with 13 bases between them. The germline gives CDR1 MDHEN, CDR2 SYDVKM. The CDR3 region is CASRLFRETEAFF. The CDR3, as DNA: TGTGCCAGCAGACTCTTCAGGGAAACTGAAGCTTTCTTT.

The rearrangement uses TRBV11-3 and TRBJ2-5, with 14 nucleotides matching TRBD2. Germline values: CDR1 SGHNT, CDR2 YENEEA. The V gene end was trimmed by 3 bases and the J gene end by 4 bases; junction bases not matched to a gene: 1. The CDR3 length is 15 residues. CDR3 region: CASSLTSGGGETQYF. CDR3 nucleotide sequence: TGTGCCAGCAGCTTGACTAGCGGGGGGGGAGAGACCCAGTACTTC.

This clone was detected only once. This sequence joins TRBV11-3 and TRBJ2-3; TRBD2 matches 9 bases. This CDR3 contains 15 residues. With 5 bases clipped from V and 0 bases from J, the junction kept 3 bases outside the gene matches. Germline values: CDR1 SGHNT, CDR2 YENEEA. This chain's CDR3 is CASSPAGGSTDTQYF. CDR3 coding DNA: TGTGCCAGCAGCCCAGCGGGGGGCAGCACAGATACGCAGTATTTT. The entire variable domain, with the rest obtained from reference TRBV11-3 and TRBJ2-3, is as follows: EAGVVQSPRYKIIEKKQPVAFWCNPISGHNTLYWYLQNLGQGPELLIRYENEEAVDDSQLPKDRFSAERLKGVDSTLKIQPAELGDSAVYLCASSPAGGSTDTQYFGPGTRLTVL.

J is TRBJ2-7 and V is TRBV5-5; TRBD2 matches 10 bases. There are 16 residues in the CDR3. V shed 1 base, J shed 4 bases, and the junction held 8 bases outside the gene matches. CDR1 and CDR2 from the germline V gene are SGHKS and YYEKEE (reference sequence). The CDR3: CASSLTSSGGLYEQYF. The DNA of the CDR3 is TGTGCCAGCAGCTTGACCTCTAGCGGGGGCTTATACGAGCAGTACTTC. Using reference TRBV5-5 and TRBJ2-7 for the parts outside the CDR3, the full variable domain is DAGVTQSPTHLIKTRGQQVTLRCSPISGHKSVSWYQQVLGQGPQFIFQYYEKEERGRGNFPDRFSARQFPNYSSELNVNALLLGDSALYLCASSLTSSGGLYEQYFGPGTRLTVT.

J is TRBJ1-2 and V is TRBV30, with D possibly being TRBD1 (6 bases). V was pared by 0 bases and J by 10 bases, with 9 bases between. The CDR3 is 11 residues long. Germline lookup yields CDR1 GTSNPN and CDR2 SVGIG (reference sequence). CDR3 loop: CAWSVTGTYTF. The CDR3 DNA sequence: TGTGCCTGGAGTGTAACAGGGACCTACACCTTC. Full variable domain (remainder filled in from reference TRBV30 and TRBJ1-2): SQTIHQWPATLVQPVGSPLSLECTVEGTSNPNLYWYRQAAGRGLQLLFYSVGIGQISSEVPQNLSASRPQDRQFILSSKKLLLSDSGFYLCAWSVTGTYTFGSGTRLTVV.

V is TRBV9 and J is TRBJ1-2; TRBD1 agrees at 7 bases. This CDR3 region has 14 residues. Germline V lookup: CDR1 SGDLS, CDR2 YYNGEE. Trimming at V came to 4 bases and at J to 4 bases, leaving 7 bases not matched to a gene. Here the CDR3 reads CASSQRTGAYGYTF. CDR3 in DNA: TGTGCCAGCAGCCAGAGAACAGGGGCCTATGGCTACACCTTC.

The chain has TRBV7-9 and TRBJ2-1, with 7 bases identical to TRBD2. V trimming: 5 bases; J trimming: 5 bases; junction bases outside the gene matches: 6. The CDR3 has 14 amino acids. In germline, CDR1 is SEHNR, CDR2 FQNEAQ (reference sequence). The CDR3 DNA sequence: TGTGCCAGCAGCCTCCGAGCGGGGAACAATGAGCAGTTCTTC. Translation gives CASSLRAGNNEQFF.

This clone was detected a few times. The CDR3 reads CASSARGWINSPLHF. The CDR3 DNA reads as TGTGCCAGCAGTGCCAGGGGGTGGATTAATTCACCCCTCCACTTT. The V gene is TRBV2, the J gene TRBJ1-6; 7 bases line up with TRBD1. V gave up 4 bases and J gave up 6 bases; unmatched junction bases: 6. The CDR3 length is 15 residues. CDR1 is SNHLY, CDR2 FYNNEI, per germline.

CDR3 protein: CASSLQGAHAGELFF. The DNA for the CDR3 is TGTGCCAGCAGCCTACAGGGGGCGCACGCCGGGGAGCTGTTTTTT. V and J are TRBV9 and TRBJ2-2; 9 positions match TRBD1. Germline CDR1 reads SGDLS; CDR2 reads YYNGEE. This CDR3 region has 15 residues. V dropped 4 bases and J dropped 6; count of bases not matched to a gene: 7. Full variable domain (rest looked up from reference TRBV9 and TRBJ2-2): DSGVTQTPKHLITATGQRVTLRCSPRSGDLSVYWYQQSLDQGLQFLIQYYNGEERAKGNILERFSAQQFPDLHSELNLSSLELGDSALYFCASSLQGAHAGELFFGEGSRLTVL.

This chain connects TRBV5-6 to TRBJ1-5; 7 bases are a match to TRBD1. Germline CDR1 reads SGHDT; CDR2 reads YYEEEE. The J segment lost 1 base and the V segment lost 4 bases, leaving 8 bases of the junction unmatched. This CDR3 comprises 16 residues. CDR3: CASSPRGTESNQPQHF. Written as DNA, the CDR3 is TGTGCCAGCAGCCCGCGAGGGACAGAGAGCAATCAGCCCCAGCATTTT.

J is TRBJ2-1 and V is TRBV20-1, with D unclear. Germline lookup yields CDR1 DFQATT and CDR2 SNEGSKA (reference sequence). Trimming removed 4 bases at V and 3 bases at J, with 4 bases between. This CDR3 has 11 residues. CDR3 in amino acids: CSAIVYNEQFF. The CDR3 DNA reads as TGCAGTGCTATCGTCTACAATGAGCAGTTCTTC.

The rearrangement joins TRBV7-2 to TRBJ2-7, with TRBD2 identical over 12 bases. Germline CDR1 reads SGHTA; CDR2 reads FQGNSA. V lost 6 bases and J lost 0; bases outside the gene matches: 3. CDR3 length: 15 amino acids. DNA for the CDR3: TGTGCCAGCAGGCGGACTAGCGGGGACTCCTACGAGCAGTACTTC. Amino acids: CASRRTSGDSYEQYF.

The chain has TRBV6-1 and TRBJ1-5; D possibly corresponds to TRBD1 (6 bases). Germline V gene data show CDR1 as MNHNS and CDR2 as SASEGT. The CDR3 spans 13 residues. V was clipped by 3 bases and J by 8 bases, with 11 bases between them. For the CDR3, the DNA is TGTGCCAGCAGTGACCAGGGGAATGAGCCCCAGCATTTT. Its protein product is CASSDQGNEPQHF.

This clone has a single count. CDR3 in DNA: TGCAGCGGCGTGGACAGCTCCACACCCGCTAACTATGGCTACACCTTC. Encoded protein: CSGVDSSTPANYGYTF. J is TRBJ1-2 and V is TRBV29-1, with D possibly being TRBD1 (6 bases). Trimming left V 7 bases short and J 0 bases short, with 21 bases between. Germline lookup yields CDR1 SQVTM and CDR2 ANQGSEA. The length of the CDR3 is 16 residues.